This T cell receptor (beta chain) was found in a study of T-cell reconstitution after alpha-beta-depleted transplantation in children. CDR1 is MDHEN, CDR2 SYDVKM, per germline. Deletions cut 6 bases from V and 3 bases from J, with 7 bases between. CDR3 length: 12 amino acids. In this sample, this clonotype turned up many times. Its antigen is as yet unknown. The library targeted TCRbeta and was prepared with unique molecular identifiers. MiXCR was run by TCRdb on the PCR reads, yielding one entry per CDR3 protein. The repertoire includes approximately 150,000 distinct CDR3 sequences, about 8.8% of them detected once, and roughly 18% sits in the top ten. Notes on the study in general: Surviving recipient T cells and thymic progenitors accounted for the high day-60 TCRbeta diversity observed in some patients. T-cell counts and diversity at one year following transplant were attributed mainly to newly produced T cells. After transplant, at about two months, alpha-beta T cells were reportedly derived from several hundred expanded graft clones.

V gene TRBV28 combines with J gene TRBJ2-3; D remains ambiguous. This receptor was taken from a female patient aged 2 to 10 who had a stem cell transplant for congenital amegakaryocytic thrombocytopenia, so the T cells may come from the graft donor. This material consisted of PBMCs, mostly from graft donor cells, taken 180 days after TCRalphabeta/CD19-depleted stem cell transplant. CDR3 coding DNA: TGTGCCAGCAGCCCCCCAACAGATACGCAGTATTTT. Translated, it gives CASSPPTDTQYF.